This T cell receptor beta chain derives from a study of cytotoxic CD8 clonotypes in ibrutinib-treated CLL. V lost 1 base to trimming and J lost 1 base, with 10 bases between them. The CDR3 runs to 16 residues. Germline values: CDR1 SGHAT, CDR2 FQNNGV. The data were produced by immunoSEQ multiplex PCR, yet TCRdb's version contains in-frame clones alone and is incomplete. The sample yields 35,000 or so clones, 65% to 75% seen once. This clone appeared a few times. The sample in question was PBMCs, obtained at disease progression, from a patient treated with ibrutinib. The source is a human donor with chronic lymphocytic leukemia. The genes are TRBV11-2 and TRBJ2-2; tentatively, D is TRBD1 (6 bases). CDR3 bases: TGTGCCAGCAGCTTAGGTACAGGGATGAACACCGGGGAGCTGTTTTTT. This sequence encodes CASSLGTGMNTGELFF.